The 5 T cell receptor beta chains reported below all come from one sample, sequenced in a study of beta chain features in type 1 diabetes. Reverse transcription of all isolated RNA meant that expressed TCRB transcripts were sequenced. Profiling relied on immunoSEQ multiplex PCR, and the TCRdb table lists in-frame clones only, not all of them. Seen here are over 700,000 clones, about a sixth observed once, and the top ten hold about 0.02%. Sequencing was carried out using naive CD4+ T cells from blood. These receptors were obtained from a woman between 18 and 29 years old in good health.

The V gene is TRBV6-1, the J gene TRBJ2-1, with D maybe TRBD1 (7 bases). V lost 6 bases and J lost 8, with 14 bases in between. This CDR3 is 13 amino acids long. Germline V gives CDR1 MNHNS, CDR2 SASEGT. CDR3 nucleotide sequence: TGTGCCAGCAGCTCCAGGGGGGTGGATGAGCAGTTCTTC. This translates into CASSSRGVDEQFF.

This clone was found a few times. The V and J genes are TRBV5-1 and TRBJ2-7, with a tentative D call TRBD2 (6 bases). Germline V gene lookup returns CDR1 SGHRS and CDR2 YFSETQ. The CDR3 sequence is 15 residues long. V lost 2 bases and J lost 6, with 18 bases in between. CDR3 bases: TGCGCCAGCAGCTTCAATGCCGGGACTCCCAGCGAGCAGTACTTC. It translates to CASSFNAGTPSEQYF.

This clone was seen more than once but under ten times. The chain couples TRBV7-9 to TRBJ2-3; D is perhaps TRBD1 or TRBD2 (5 bases each). V was pared by 2 bases and J by 5 bases, with 11 bases between. This CDR3 is 14 amino acids long. Germline V lookup: CDR1 SEHNR, CDR2 FQNEAQ (reference sequence). The CDR3 protein is CASSLRGDKDTQYF. The CDR3 coding sequence is TGTGCCAGCAGCTTACGGGGCGATAAAGATACGCAGTATTTT.

This clone was detected a few times. The genes are TRBV7-9 and TRBJ2-7, with a weak D call TRBD2 (5 bases). The V gene's germline CDR1 is SEHNR and CDR2 FQNEAQ (reference sequence). With 0 bases removed from V and 0 bases from J, the gap between germline ends came to 9 bases. CDR3 length: 15 amino acids. This CDR3 is CASSLAAGYSYEQYF. The CDR3 DNA reads TGTGCCAGCAGCTTAGCGGCGGGTTACTCCTACGAGCAGTACTTC.

For this clone: Other nucleotide sequences in the sample specify the same CDR3. The gene calls are TRBV4-2 and TRBJ2-5; no firm D call. Trimming stripped 0 bases from V and 4 bases from J, with 6 bases between. The CDR3 runs 13 residues. Looked up from germline, CDR1 is LGHNA and CDR2 is YNFKEQ. The CDR3 region has the DNA TGTGCCAGCAGCCAAGAGCGGAGAGAGACCCAGTACTTC. It yields the protein CASSQERRETQYF.